This T cell receptor beta chain comes out of a study of blood T cell repertoires in COVID-19. At the level of the study: Collection of acute and convalescent COVID-19 samples took place in the United States, Italy and Spain. Nucleic acid was either cDNA or gDNA, and it came from T cells, B-cell-depleted T cells, or PBMCs.

In the authors' workflow: Reference gene primer amplification yielded estimated nucleated cell counts. Measured with immunoSEQ multiplex PCR; TCRdb has only the in-frame clones, and not every one. Clone size and V and J calls were adopted from that table, with D and trimming inferred from the DNA. Of about 110,000 clones in the sample, approximately 81% were seen once. The germline V and J ends were trimmed by 6 bases and 0 bases, with 9 bases remaining between them. Looked up from germline, CDR1 is LGHDT and CDR2 is YNNKEL (reference sequence). The CDR3 totals 13 residues. Sequencing was done on a sample of peripheral blood. The J gene is TRBJ2-7, the V gene TRBV3-1 (or the pseudogene TRBV3-2); the D gene is possibly TRBD1 (6 bases). The receptor's source is a man aged 35 to 55 with acute or convalescent COVID-19. This chain's CDR3 is CASSDRSSYEQYF. CDR3 bases: TGTGCCAGCAGTGACAGGAGCTCCTACGAGCAGTACTTC.